The T cell receptor beta chain described here comes from a study of cytomegalovirus exposure and HLA in healthy donors. Study details: A previous analysis identified 100 million to 120 million unique TCR beta sequences derived from about 180 million T cells.

PCR involved 60 Vbeta and 13 Jbeta primers. Using immunoSEQ multiplex PCR, the repertoire was profiled, and TCRdb retains in-frame clones only, with some absent. The table lists 80,000 or so clones, over 70% of them singletons. The CDR3 covers 16 residues. Trimming took 8 bases from V and 0 from J; bases not matched to a gene: 10. CDR1 and CDR2 (germline): SEHNR, FQNEAQ (reference sequence). Sample: PBMCs. The rearrangement uses TRBV7-9 and TRBJ2-3; 8 positions match TRBD2. The sequence was obtained from a man aged 30-40 years in good health and CMV-seropositive. The CDR3 nucleotides are TGTGCCAGCGGGCGGGGGGTCTCAACTAGCACAGATACGCAGTATTTT. Encoded protein: CASGRGVSTSTDTQYF. The full variable domain, completed using reference TRBV7-9 and TRBJ2-3, is DTGVSQNPRHKITKRGQNVTFRCDPISEHNRLYWYRQTLGQGPEFLTYFQNEAQLEKSRLLSDRFSAERPKGSFSTLEIQRTEQGDSAMYLCASGRGVSTSTDTQYFGPGTRLTVL.